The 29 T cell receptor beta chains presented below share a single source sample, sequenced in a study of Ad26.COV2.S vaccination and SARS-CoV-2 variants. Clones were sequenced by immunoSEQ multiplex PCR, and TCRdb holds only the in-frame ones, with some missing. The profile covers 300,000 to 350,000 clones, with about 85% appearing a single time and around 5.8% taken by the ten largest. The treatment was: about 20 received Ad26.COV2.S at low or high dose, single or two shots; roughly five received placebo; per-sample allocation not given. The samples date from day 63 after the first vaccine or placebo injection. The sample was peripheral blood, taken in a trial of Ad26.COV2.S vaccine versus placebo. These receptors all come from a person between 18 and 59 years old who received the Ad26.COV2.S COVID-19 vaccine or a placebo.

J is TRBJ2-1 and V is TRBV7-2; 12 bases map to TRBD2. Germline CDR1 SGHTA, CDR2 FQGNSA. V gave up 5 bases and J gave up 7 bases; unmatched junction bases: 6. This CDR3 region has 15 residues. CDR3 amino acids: CASSTSGGFVNEQFF. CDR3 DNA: TGTGCCAGCAGCACTAGCGGGGGGTTCGTGAATGAGCAGTTCTTC.

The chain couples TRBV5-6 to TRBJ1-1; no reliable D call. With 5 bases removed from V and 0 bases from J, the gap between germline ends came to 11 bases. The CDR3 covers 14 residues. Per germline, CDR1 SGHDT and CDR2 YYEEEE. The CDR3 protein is CASRLRLLNTEAFF. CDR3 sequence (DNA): TGTGCCAGCAGACTGAGGTTACTGAACACTGAAGCTTTCTTT.

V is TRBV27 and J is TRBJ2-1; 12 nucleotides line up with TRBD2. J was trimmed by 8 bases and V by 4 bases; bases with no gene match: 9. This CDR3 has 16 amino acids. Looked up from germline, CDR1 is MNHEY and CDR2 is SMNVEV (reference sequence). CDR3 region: CASSSSLAGGRDEQFF. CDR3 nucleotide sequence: TGTGCCAGCAGTTCCTCACTAGCGGGGGGTAGGGATGAGCAGTTCTTC.

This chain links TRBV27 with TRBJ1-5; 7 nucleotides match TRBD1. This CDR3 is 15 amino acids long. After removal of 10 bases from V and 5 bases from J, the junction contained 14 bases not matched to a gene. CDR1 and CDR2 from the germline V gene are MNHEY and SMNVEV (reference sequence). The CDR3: CATSLGTDLHQPQHF. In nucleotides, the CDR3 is TGTGCCACCAGCCTAGGGACAGACCTCCATCAGCCCCAGCATTTT.

The DNA for the CDR3 is TGTGCCAGCAGTTACCGAGGGCCTCTAGGACAACCCCAGCATTTT. Amino acid sequence: CASSYRGPLGQPQHF. The J gene is TRBJ1-5, the V gene TRBV6-2 or TRBV6-3; the D gene is possibly TRBD1 (5 bases). This CDR3 contains 15 residues. Germline V CDR1 and CDR2: MNHEY, SVGEGT. Trimming shortened V by 2 bases and J by 10 bases, and 18 bases separated the two germline ends.

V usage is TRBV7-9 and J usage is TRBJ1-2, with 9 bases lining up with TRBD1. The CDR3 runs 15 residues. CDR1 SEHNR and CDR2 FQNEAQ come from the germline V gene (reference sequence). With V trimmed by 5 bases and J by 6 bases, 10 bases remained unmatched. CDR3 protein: CASSQGTGLGDGYTF. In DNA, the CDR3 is TGTGCCAGCAGCCAAGGGACAGGGTTAGGGGATGGCTACACCTTC.

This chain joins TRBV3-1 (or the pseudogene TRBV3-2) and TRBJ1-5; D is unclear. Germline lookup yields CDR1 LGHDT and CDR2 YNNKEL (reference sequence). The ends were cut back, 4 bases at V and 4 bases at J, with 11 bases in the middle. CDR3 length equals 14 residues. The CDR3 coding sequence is TGTGCCAGCAGCCGACTGGCGGGGAATCAGCCCCAGCATTTT. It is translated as CASSRLAGNQPQHF.

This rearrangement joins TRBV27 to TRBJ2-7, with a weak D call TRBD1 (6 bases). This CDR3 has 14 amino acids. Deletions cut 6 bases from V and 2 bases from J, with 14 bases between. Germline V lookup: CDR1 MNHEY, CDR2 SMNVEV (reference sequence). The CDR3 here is CASRGDRLAYEQYF. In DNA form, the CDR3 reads TGTGCCAGCAGAGGAGACAGGCTTGCCTACGAGCAGTACTTC.

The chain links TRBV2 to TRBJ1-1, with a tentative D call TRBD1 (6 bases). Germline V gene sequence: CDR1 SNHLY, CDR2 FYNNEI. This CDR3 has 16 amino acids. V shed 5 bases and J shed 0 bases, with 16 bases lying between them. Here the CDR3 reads CASSSSPGQLNTEAFF. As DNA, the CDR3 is TGTGCCAGCAGTAGTAGCCCGGGACAACTGAACACTGAAGCTTTCTTT. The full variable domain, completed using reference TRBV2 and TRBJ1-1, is EPEVTQTPSHQVTQMGQEVILRCVPISNHLYFYWYRQILGQKVEFLVSFYNNEISEKSEIFDDQFSVERPDGSNFTLKIRSTKLEDSAMYFCASSSSPGQLNTEAFFGQGTRLTVV.

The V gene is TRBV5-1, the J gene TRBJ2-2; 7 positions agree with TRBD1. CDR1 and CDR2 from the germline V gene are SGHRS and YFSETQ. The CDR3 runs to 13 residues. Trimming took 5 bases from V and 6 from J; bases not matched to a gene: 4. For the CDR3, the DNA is TGCGCCAGCAGTGAGGGGACAGCCGGGGAGCTGTTTTTT. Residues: CASSEGTAGELFF.

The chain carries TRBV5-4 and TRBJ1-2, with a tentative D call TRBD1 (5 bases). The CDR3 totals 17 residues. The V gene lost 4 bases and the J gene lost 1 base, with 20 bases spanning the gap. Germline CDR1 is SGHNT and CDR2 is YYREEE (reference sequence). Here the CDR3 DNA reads TGTGCCAGCAGCCCCCAGGGAATGGTCGGCCTTAACTATGGCTACACCTTC. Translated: CASSPQGMVGLNYGYTF.

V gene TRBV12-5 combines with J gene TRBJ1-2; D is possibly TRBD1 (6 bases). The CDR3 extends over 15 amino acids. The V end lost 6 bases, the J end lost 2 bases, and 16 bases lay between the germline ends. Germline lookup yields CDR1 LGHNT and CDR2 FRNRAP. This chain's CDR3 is CASGVDSTPNYGYTF. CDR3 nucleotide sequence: TGTGCTAGTGGAGTGGACAGTACGCCCAACTATGGCTACACCTTC.

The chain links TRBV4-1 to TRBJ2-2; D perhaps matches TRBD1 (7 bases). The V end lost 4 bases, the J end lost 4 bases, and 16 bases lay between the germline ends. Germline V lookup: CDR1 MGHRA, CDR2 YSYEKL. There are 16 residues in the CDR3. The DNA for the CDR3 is TGCGCCAGCAGCCGGGAGGCGAGGGGGCGCACCGGGGAGCTGTTTTTT. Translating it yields CASSREARGRTGELFF.

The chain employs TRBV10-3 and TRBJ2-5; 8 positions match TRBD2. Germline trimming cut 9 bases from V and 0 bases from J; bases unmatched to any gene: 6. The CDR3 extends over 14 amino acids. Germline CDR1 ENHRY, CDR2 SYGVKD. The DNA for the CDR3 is TGTGCCATTTTTAGCGGGGATAACCAAGAGACCCAGTACTTC. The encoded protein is CAIFSGDNQETQYF.

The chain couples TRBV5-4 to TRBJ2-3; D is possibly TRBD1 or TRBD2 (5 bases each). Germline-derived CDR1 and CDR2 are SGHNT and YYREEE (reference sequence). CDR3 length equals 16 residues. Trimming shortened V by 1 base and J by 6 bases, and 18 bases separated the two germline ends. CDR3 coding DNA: TGTGCCAGCAGCTTGCCCTCGGGACCCACCCAGGATACGCAGTATTTT. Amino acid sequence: CASSLPSGPTQDTQYF.

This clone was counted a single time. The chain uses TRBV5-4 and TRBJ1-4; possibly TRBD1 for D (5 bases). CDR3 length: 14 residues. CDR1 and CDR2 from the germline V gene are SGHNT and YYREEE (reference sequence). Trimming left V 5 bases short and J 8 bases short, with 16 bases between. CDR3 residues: CASSPREGSEKLFF. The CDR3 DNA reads TGTGCCAGCAGTCCGAGGGAGGGGTCCGAAAAACTGTTTTTT.

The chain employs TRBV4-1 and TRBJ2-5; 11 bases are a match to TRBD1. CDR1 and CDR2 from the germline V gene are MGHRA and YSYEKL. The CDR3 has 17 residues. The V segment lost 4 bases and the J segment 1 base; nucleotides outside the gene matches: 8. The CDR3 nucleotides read TGCGCCAGCAGCCCCAGCCGGGACAGGGGGATCCAAGAGACCCAGTACTTC. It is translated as CASSPSRDRGIQETQYF.

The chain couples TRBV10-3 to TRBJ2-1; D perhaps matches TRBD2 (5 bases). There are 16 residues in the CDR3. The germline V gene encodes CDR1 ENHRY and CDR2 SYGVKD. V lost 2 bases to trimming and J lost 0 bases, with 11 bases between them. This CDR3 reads CAISERGSSSYNEQFF. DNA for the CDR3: TGTGCCATCAGTGAGCGAGGGTCCAGCTCCTACAATGAGCAGTTCTTC.

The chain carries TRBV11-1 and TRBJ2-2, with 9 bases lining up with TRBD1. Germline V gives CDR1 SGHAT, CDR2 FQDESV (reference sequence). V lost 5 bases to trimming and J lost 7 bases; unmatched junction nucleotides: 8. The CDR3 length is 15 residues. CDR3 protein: CASSLGTGYRGELFF. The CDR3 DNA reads TGTGCCAGCAGCCTAGGGACAGGGTATCGCGGGGAGCTGTTTTTT.

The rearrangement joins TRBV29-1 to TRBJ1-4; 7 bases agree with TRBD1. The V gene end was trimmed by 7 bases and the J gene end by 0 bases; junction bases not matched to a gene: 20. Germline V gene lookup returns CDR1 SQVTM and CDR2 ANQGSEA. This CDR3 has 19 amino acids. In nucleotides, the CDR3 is TGCAGCGCGAGGGCCCGAAGGGACAGTTTTGCCTCAACTAATGAAAAACTGTTTTTT. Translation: CSARARRDSFASTNEKLFF.

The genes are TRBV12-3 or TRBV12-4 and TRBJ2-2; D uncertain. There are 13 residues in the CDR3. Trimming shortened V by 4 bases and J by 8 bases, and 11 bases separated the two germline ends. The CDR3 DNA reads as TGTGCCAGCAGTTCGTCCGCAGGTGGGGAGCTGTTTTTT. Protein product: CASSSSAGGELFF.

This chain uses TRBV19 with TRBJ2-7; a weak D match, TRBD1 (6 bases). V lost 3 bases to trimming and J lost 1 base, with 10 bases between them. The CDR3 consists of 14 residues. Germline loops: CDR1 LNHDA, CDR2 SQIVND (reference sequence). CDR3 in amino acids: CASSITGNSYEQYF. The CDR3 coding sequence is TGTGCCAGTAGTATCACAGGGAATTCCTACGAGCAGTACTTC.

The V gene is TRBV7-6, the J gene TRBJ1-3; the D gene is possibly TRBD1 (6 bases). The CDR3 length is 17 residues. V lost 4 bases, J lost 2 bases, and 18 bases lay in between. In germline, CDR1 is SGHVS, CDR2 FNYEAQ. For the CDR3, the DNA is TGTGCCAGCAGCTCCGTGGTTGGGGGCACAGCTGGAAACACCATATATTTT. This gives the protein CASSSVVGGTAGNTIYF. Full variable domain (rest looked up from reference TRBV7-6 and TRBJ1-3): GAGVSQSPRYKVTKRGQDVALRCDPISGHVSLYWYRQALGQGPEFLTYFNYEAQQDKSGLPNDRFSAERPEGSISTLTIQRTEQRDSAMYRCASSSVVGGTAGNTIYFGEGSWLTVV.

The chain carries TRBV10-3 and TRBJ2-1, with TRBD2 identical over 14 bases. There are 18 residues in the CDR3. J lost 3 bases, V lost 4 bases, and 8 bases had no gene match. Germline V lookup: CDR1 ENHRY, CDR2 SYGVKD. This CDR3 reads CAISGPGTSGGVYNEQFF. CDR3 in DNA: TGTGCCATCAGTGGTCCCGGGACTAGCGGGGGAGTCTACAATGAGCAGTTCTTC.

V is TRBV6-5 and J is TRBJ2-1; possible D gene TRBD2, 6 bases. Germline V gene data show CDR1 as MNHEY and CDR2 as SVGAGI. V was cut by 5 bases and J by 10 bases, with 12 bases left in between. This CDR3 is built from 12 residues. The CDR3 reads CASSRTAGEQFF. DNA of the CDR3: TGTGCCAGCAGTCGTACGGCGGGAGAGCAGTTCTTC.

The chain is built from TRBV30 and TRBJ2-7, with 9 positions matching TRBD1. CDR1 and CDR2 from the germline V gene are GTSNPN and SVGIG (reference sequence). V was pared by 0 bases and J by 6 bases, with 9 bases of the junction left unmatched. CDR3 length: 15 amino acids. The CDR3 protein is CAWSVRRQGDSEQYF. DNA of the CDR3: TGTGCCTGGAGTGTACGAAGACAGGGGGATAGCGAGCAGTACTTC. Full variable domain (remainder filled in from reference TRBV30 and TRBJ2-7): SQTIHQWPATLVQPVGSPLSLECTVEGTSNPNLYWYRQAAGRGLQLLFYSVGIGQISSEVPQNLSASRPQDRQFILSSKKLLLSDSGFYLCAWSVRRQGDSEQYFGPGTRLTVT.

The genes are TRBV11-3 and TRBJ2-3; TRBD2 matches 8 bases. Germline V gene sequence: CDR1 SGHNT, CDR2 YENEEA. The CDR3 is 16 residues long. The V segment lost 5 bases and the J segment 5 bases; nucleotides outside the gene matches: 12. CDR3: CASSPRTSLAVDTQYF. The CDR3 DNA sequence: TGTGCCAGCAGCCCCCGGACTAGCCTGGCGGTAGATACGCAGTATTTT.

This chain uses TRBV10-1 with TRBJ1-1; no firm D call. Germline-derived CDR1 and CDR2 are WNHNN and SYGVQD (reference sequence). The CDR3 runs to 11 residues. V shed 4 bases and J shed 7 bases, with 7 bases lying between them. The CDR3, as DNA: TGCGCCAGCAGTGTCGAGGGTGAAGCTTTCTTT. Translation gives CASSVEGEAFF.

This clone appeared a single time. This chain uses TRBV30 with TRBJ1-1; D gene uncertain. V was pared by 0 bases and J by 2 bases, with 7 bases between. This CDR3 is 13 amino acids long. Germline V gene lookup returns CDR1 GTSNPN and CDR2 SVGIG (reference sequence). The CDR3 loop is CAWSVGVNTEAFF. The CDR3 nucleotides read TGTGCCTGGAGTGTTGGGGTCAACACTGAAGCTTTCTTT.